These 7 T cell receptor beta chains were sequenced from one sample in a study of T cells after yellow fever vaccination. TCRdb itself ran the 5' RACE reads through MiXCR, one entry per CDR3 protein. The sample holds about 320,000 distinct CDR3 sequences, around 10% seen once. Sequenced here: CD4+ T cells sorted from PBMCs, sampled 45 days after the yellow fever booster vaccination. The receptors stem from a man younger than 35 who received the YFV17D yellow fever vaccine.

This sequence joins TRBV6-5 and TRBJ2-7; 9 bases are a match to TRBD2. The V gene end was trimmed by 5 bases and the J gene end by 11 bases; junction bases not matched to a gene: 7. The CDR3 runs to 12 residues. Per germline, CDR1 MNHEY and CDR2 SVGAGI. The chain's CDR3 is CASSGLAGREYV. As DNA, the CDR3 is TGTGCCAGCAGTGGGCTAGCGGGGCGAGAGTACGTC.

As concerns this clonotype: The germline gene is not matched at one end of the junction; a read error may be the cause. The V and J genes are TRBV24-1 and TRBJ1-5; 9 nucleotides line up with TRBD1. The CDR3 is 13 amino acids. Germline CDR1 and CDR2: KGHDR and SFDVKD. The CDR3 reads CATSDLDRGEVNF. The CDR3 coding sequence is TGTGCCACCAGTGATTTGGACAGGGGGGAGGTAAACTTT.

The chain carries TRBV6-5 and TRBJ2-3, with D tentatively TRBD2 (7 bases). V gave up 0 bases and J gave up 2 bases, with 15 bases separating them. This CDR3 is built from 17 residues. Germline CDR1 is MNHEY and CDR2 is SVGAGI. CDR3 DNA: TGTGCCAGCAGTTACTCGGTAGGGGGGGAGCTCACAGATACGCAGTATTTT. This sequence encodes CASSYSVGGELTDTQYF.

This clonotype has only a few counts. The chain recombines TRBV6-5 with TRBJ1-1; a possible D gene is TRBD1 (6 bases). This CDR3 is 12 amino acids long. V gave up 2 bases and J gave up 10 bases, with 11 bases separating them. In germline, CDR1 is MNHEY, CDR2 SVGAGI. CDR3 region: CASSYRPGAAFF. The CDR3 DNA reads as TGTGCCAGCAGTTACAGGCCAGGGGCAGCTTTCTTT.

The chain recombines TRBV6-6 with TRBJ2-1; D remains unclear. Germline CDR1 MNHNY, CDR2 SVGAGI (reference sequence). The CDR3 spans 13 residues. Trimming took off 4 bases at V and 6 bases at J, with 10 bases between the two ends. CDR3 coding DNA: TGTGCCAGCAGTTTAGCTTCAGTCAATGAGCAGTTCTTC. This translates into CASSLASVNEQFF.

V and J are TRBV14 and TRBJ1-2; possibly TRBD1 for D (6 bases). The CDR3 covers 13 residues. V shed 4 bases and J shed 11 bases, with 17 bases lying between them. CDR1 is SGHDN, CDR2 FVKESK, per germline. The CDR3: CASSPRRGGLYTF. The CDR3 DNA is TGTGCCAGCAGCCCCAGACGGGGGGGGCTTTACACCTTC. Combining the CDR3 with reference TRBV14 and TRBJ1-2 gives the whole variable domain EAGVTQFPSHSVIEKGQTVTLRCDPISGHDNLYWYRRVMGKEIKFLLHFVKESKQDESGMPNNRFLAERTGGTYSTLKVQPAELEDSGVYFCASSPRRGGLYTFGSGTRLTVV.

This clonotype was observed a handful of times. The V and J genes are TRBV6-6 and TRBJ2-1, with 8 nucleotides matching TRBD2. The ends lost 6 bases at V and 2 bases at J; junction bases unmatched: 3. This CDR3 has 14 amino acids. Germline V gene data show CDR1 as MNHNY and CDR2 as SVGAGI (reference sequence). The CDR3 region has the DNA TGTGCCAGCAGATCCGGGGGGGCCTACAATGAGCAGTTCTTC. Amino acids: CASRSGGAYNEQFF.